Following are 22 T cell receptor beta chains from one sample sequenced in a study of identical twins. A single record per CDR3 protein comes from TCRdb applying MiXCR to the 5' RACE reads. The repertoire holds 550,000 to 700,000 distinct CDR3 sequences, with roughly 20% as singletons. These data were likewise used in another study, on T cells expressing NK-cell markers.

The sequenced sample was PBMCs. These receptors were obtained from a young woman in good health.

The chain is built from TRBV9 and TRBJ2-3, with D uncertain. This CDR3 contains 14 residues. Trimming took off 0 bases at V and 2 bases at J, with 7 bases between the two ends. Germline V gives CDR1 SGDLS, CDR2 YYNGEE. The DNA for the CDR3 is TGTGCCAGCAGCGTAGGAACAGCCACAGATACGCAGTATTTT. It specifies CASSVGTATDTQYF.

V gene TRBV9 combines with J gene TRBJ2-1; D is unresolved. Germline CDR1 is SGDLS and CDR2 is YYNGEE. V was pared by 3 bases and J by 3 bases, with 7 bases between. This CDR3 region has 13 residues. The CDR3 is CASSAPYYNEQFF. The CDR3 DNA reads as TGTGCCAGCAGCGCCCCATACTACAATGAGCAGTTCTTC.

This clonotype was counted ten times or more. The chain couples TRBV20-1 to TRBJ2-1, with 8 bases that match TRBD2. Trimming at V came to 5 bases and at J to 9 bases, leaving 9 bases not matched to a gene. The V gene's germline CDR1 is DFQATT and CDR2 SNEGSKA (reference sequence). This CDR3 has 13 amino acids. DNA for the CDR3: TGCAGTGCTGGTCATGGACTAGCTAGTGAGCAGTTCTTC. It codes for CSAGHGLASEQFF.

There are a few counts of this clonotype. This chain connects TRBV5-6 to TRBJ2-1, with 9 bases fitting TRBD1. The CDR3 runs 16 residues. CDR1 is SGHDT and CDR2 is YYEEEE in the germline V gene. V lost 6 bases and J lost 2; bases outside the gene matches: 9. DNA for the CDR3: TGTGCCAGCACCACTGTGGGACAGGGCACCTACAATGAGCAGTTCTTC. It translates to CASTTVGQGTYNEQFF.

The V call is TRBV14, the J call TRBJ2-5, with no clear D. V gave up 0 bases and J gave up 6 bases, with 5 bases separating them. There are 12 residues in the CDR3. The germline gives CDR1 SGHDN, CDR2 FVKESK. This CDR3 reads CASSQDVQTQYF. The CDR3 nucleotides are TGTGCCAGCAGCCAAGACGTCCAGACCCAGTACTTC.

In regard to this clonotype: The junction differs from germline at one of its ends, possibly a read error. The V gene is TRBV7-2, the J gene TRBJ2-1; unclear D gene. This CDR3 comprises 9 residues. CDR1 is SGHTA, CDR2 FQGNSA, per germline. The CDR3 is CASSLAVEF. CDR3 coding DNA: TGTGCCAGCAGCTTAGCTGTCGAATTC.

The gene calls are TRBV29-1 and TRBJ2-2; D possibly uses TRBD1 or TRBD2 (7 bases each). The CDR3 has 15 residues. Trimming left V 7 bases short and J 4 bases short, with 19 bases between. CDR1 is SQVTM and CDR2 is ANQGSEA in the germline V gene. Here the CDR3 reads CSAGGGERATGELFF. The CDR3 nucleotides read TGCAGCGCAGGGGGAGGGGAGAGGGCCACCGGGGAGCTGTTTTTT.

This chain links TRBV6-1 with TRBJ2-2, with 8 positions matching TRBD2. The V segment lost 6 bases and the J segment 3 bases; nucleotides outside the gene matches: 6. The germline gives CDR1 MNHNS, CDR2 SASEGT. The CDR3 is made up of 15 amino acids. The CDR3 nucleotides are TGTGCCAGCAGGGCGGGGGGAATTTACACCGGGGAGCTGTTTTTT. It specifies CASRAGGIYTGELFF.

This clonotype was counted a few times. CDR3 DNA: TGCAGTGCTTACGCGACTAGCCAGAATGAGCAGTTCTTC. This codes for CSAYATSQNEQFF. The chain joins TRBV20-1 to TRBJ2-1, with TRBD2 matching over 7 bases. Germline V gene data show CDR1 as DFQATT and CDR2 as SNEGSKA (reference sequence). The CDR3 sequence is 13 residues long. V was pared by 5 bases and J by 7 bases, with 8 bases of the junction left unmatched.

This clonotype came up many times. This sequence joins TRBV20-1 and TRBJ2-7; no clear D. V dropped 5 bases and J dropped 4 bases, with 9 bases sitting between them. The CDR3 is made up of 11 amino acids. Looked up from germline, CDR1 is DFQATT and CDR2 is SNEGSKA (reference sequence). The CDR3 nucleotides read TGCAGTGCTGGCACGGCGTACGAGCAGTACTTC. Its translation is CSAGTAYEQYF.

This clonotype was observed a few times. DNA for the CDR3: TGTGCCAGCAGCTCGGACATTTCCTACGAGCAGTACTTC. Encoded protein: CASSSDISYEQYF. The chain uses TRBV7-8 and TRBJ2-7, with a tentative D call TRBD1 (5 bases). V was shortened by 4 bases and J by 1 base, with 8 bases between the two germline ends. The V gene's germline CDR1 is SGHVS and CDR2 FQNEAQ. The CDR3 is 13 residues long.

This clonotype was found a few times. As DNA, the CDR3 is TGCAGTGCTAGAGTACCACGTGCCTACAATGAGCAGTTCTTC. This codes for CSARVPRAYNEQFF. The V and J genes are TRBV20-1 and TRBJ2-1; D is undetermined. Germline V CDR1 and CDR2: DFQATT, SNEGSKA (reference sequence). V dropped 1 base and J dropped 2 bases, with 9 bases sitting between them. This CDR3 region has 14 residues.

This clonotype was detected ten times or more. The genes are TRBV4-1 and TRBJ2-3; D possibly corresponds to TRBD1 (5 bases). The CDR3 sequence is 15 residues long. V was cut by 1 base and J by 2 bases, with 10 bases left in between. Germline CDR1 reads MGHRA; CDR2 reads YSYEKL. CDR3 loop: CASSQVGADTDTQYF. The DNA of the CDR3 is TGCGCCAGCAGCCAAGTAGGGGCTGACACAGATACGCAGTATTTT.

This clonotype has more than one count but fewer than ten. The V call is TRBV6-5, the J call TRBJ2-5; D is unresolved. The CDR3 is 15 residues long. The V gene's germline CDR1 is MNHEY and CDR2 SVGAGI. Trimming left V 0 bases short and J 5 bases short, with 13 bases between. The CDR3 here is CASSYSGSSGETQYF. CDR3 sequence (DNA): TGTGCCAGCAGTTACTCAGGGTCGTCCGGGGAGACCCAGTACTTC.

This sequence joins TRBV10-3 and TRBJ2-1; D remains unclear. The V end lost 6 bases, the J end lost 6 bases, and 6 bases lay between the germline ends. The CDR3 runs 11 residues. Germline V gives CDR1 ENHRY, CDR2 SYGVKD. The CDR3 sequence is CAISSGNEQFF. The DNA of the CDR3 is TGTGCCATCAGCTCAGGCAATGAGCAGTTCTTC.

This clonotype was observed a few times. The rearrangement links TRBV6-1 to TRBJ1-2; TRBD1 aligns across 10 bases. The CDR3 runs 16 residues. The V gene end was trimmed by 7 bases and the J gene end by 5 bases; junction bases not matched to a gene: 13. Looked up from germline, CDR1 is MNHNS and CDR2 is SASEGT. The CDR3 bases are TGTGCCAGCAACCCTTCTTCCGGGACAGGGGTATATGGCTACACCTTC. Protein: CASNPSSGTGVYGYTF.

The V gene is TRBV12-3 or TRBV12-4, the J gene TRBJ2-7; D is ambiguous. This CDR3 region has 15 residues. V was shortened by 1 base and J by 6 bases, with 16 bases between the two germline ends. The CDR3 here is CASSLDRGIPTEQYF. The CDR3 nucleotides are TGTGCCAGCAGTTTAGATCGTGGGATTCCTACCGAGCAGTACTTC.

The CDR3 loop is CASSLRGGLAGRETQYF. The CDR3 DNA follows: TGTGCCAGCAGCCTACGCGGGGGACTAGCGGGAAGAGAGACCCAGTACTTC. The chain is built from TRBV3-1 and TRBJ2-5; 13 nucleotides agree with TRBD2. Germline CDR1 LGHDT, CDR2 YNNKEL (reference sequence). CDR3 size: 17 residues. V lost 4 bases, J lost 4 bases, and 9 bases stayed unmatched.

The V and J genes are TRBV6-1 and TRBJ2-7; 8 bases are a match to TRBD1. J gave up 0 bases and V 6 bases, and 13 bases lay outside the gene matches. Germline CDR1 is MNHNS and CDR2 is SASEGT. This CDR3 region has 17 residues. This chain's CDR3 is CASRINGQGFISYEQYF. CDR3 nucleotide sequence: TGTGCCAGCAGAATTAACGGACAGGGCTTTATCTCCTACGAGCAGTACTTC.

V usage is TRBV6-5 and J usage is TRBJ2-3, with 7 bases aligning to TRBD2. Looked up from germline, CDR1 is MNHEY and CDR2 is SVGAGI. The CDR3 runs to 15 residues. V was pared by 2 bases and J by 6 bases, with 8 bases of the junction left unmatched. CDR3: CASSYARGKSDTQYF. The CDR3 DNA reads TGTGCCAGCAGTTACGCGCGGGGGAAATCGGATACGCAGTATTTT.

V gene TRBV6-5 combines with J gene TRBJ2-5; TRBD1 agrees at 7 bases. The germline gives CDR1 MNHEY, CDR2 SVGAGI. The V segment lost 3 bases and the J segment 3 bases; nucleotides outside the gene matches: 7. The CDR3 is made up of 15 amino acids. The CDR3 reads CASSYRRQGKETQYF. The CDR3 coding sequence is TGTGCCAGCAGTTATAGGAGACAGGGCAAAGAGACCCAGTACTTC.

In its sample, this clonotype was seen many times. The rearrangement links TRBV5-1 to TRBJ1-1; D gene unclear. Trimming shortened V by 1 base and J by 1 base, and 14 bases separated the two germline ends. CDR1 SGHRS and CDR2 YFSETQ come from the germline V gene. CDR3 length: 16 residues. This chain's CDR3 is CASSLTTGVSNTEAFF. The DNA for the CDR3 is TGCGCCAGCAGCTTGACAACCGGGGTATCGAACACTGAAGCTTTCTTT.